The 28 T cell receptor beta chains in this list originate from one sample, sequenced in a study of shared clonotypes between healthy human individuals. Sequenced by immunoSEQ multiplex PCR; TCRdb stores in-frame clones only, minus some. The sample records roughly 1.4 million clones, less than 99% being singletons. Sequenced material: naive CD4+ T cells sorted from blood. Subset indicated: CD45RA+ positively selected. Receptors were obtained from a young man in good health.

V and J are TRBV27 and TRBJ2-7, with TRBD2 identical over 14 bases. Germline-derived CDR1 and CDR2 are MNHEY and SMNVEV (reference sequence). J lost 3 bases, V lost 3 bases, and 4 bases had no gene match. The CDR3 length is 16 residues. The chain's CDR3 is CASSFGLAGGLYEQYF. CDR3 coding DNA: TGTGCCAGCAGTTTCGGACTAGCGGGAGGCCTCTACGAGCAGTACTTC.

The V and J genes are TRBV7-9 and TRBJ2-3; D uncertain. Germline values: CDR1 SEHNR, CDR2 FQNEAQ (reference sequence). The CDR3 loop spans 16 amino acids. Trimming stripped 1 base from V and 0 bases from J, with 11 bases between. CDR3 bases: TGTGCCAGCAGCTTAGGCACTCACCCGAGCACAGATACGCAGTATTTT. This translates into CASSLGTHPSTDTQYF.

The chain couples TRBV6-5 to TRBJ2-1; 10 bases are a match to TRBD1. The germline V gene encodes CDR1 MNHEY and CDR2 SVGAGI. This CDR3 region has 15 residues. V lost 6 bases to trimming and J lost 8 bases; unmatched junction nucleotides: 10. The CDR3 region is CASSHDRGRVDEQFF. The CDR3 coding sequence is TGTGCCAGCAGCCACGACAGGGGGCGAGTTGATGAGCAGTTCTTC.

This clone occurred once. V and J are TRBV6-5 and TRBJ2-2; D uncertain. The CDR3 covers 15 residues. V lost 5 bases to trimming and J lost 1 base, with 11 bases between them. The germline gives CDR1 MNHEY, CDR2 SVGAGI. CDR3 bases: TGTGCCAGCAGTCCCCTACCCAAGAACACCGGGGAGCTGTTTTTT. Amino acid sequence: CASSPLPKNTGELFF.

This chain uses TRBV23-1 with TRBJ1-2, with TRBD1 as a possible D gene (5 bases). TRBV23-1 has ORF status, its function being uncertain. The CDR3 runs 14 residues. The V end lost 0 bases, the J end lost 4 bases, and 9 bases lay between the germline ends. DNA of the CDR3: TGCGCCAGCAGTCAATCGAAACAGGTCTATGGCTACACCTTC. Protein product: CASSQSKQVYGYTF.

V usage is TRBV27 and J usage is TRBJ1-5; D is unresolved. The ends were cut back, 5 bases at V and 4 bases at J, with 12 bases in the middle. The CDR3 consists of 14 residues. Germline CDR1 and CDR2: MNHEY and SMNVEV (reference sequence). DNA of the CDR3: TGTGCCAGCAGTCAGCGGGGTAGGAATCAGCCCCAGCATTTT. It encodes CASSQRGRNQPQHF.

This chain joins TRBV5-1 and TRBJ2-2, with 7 positions matching TRBD1. Germline loops: CDR1 SGHRS, CDR2 YFSETQ. The CDR3 sequence is 15 residues long. V was pared by 4 bases and J by 4 bases, with 7 bases of the junction left unmatched. In nucleotides, the CDR3 is TGCGCCAGCAGCGACAGACAGGGTAGCACCGGGGAGCTGTTTTTT. Protein sequence: CASSDRQGSTGELFF.

This clone was seen once. The V gene is TRBV5-1, the J gene TRBJ2-5; perhaps TRBD2 as D (6 bases). The V and J ends lost 1 base and 1 base respectively, with 14 bases between them. The CDR3 sequence is 16 residues long. CDR1 is SGHRS and CDR2 is YFSETQ in the germline V gene. The CDR3 protein is CASSLQGSGTQETQYF. The CDR3 DNA follows: TGCGCCAGCAGCTTGCAGGGTAGCGGTACCCAAGAGACCCAGTACTTC.

As to this clone: This sample includes further DNA sequences coding for the same CDR3. The chain uses TRBV19 and TRBJ1-1; D gene unclear. The V end lost 2 bases, the J end lost 0 bases, and 4 bases lay between the germline ends. Germline loops: CDR1 LNHDA, CDR2 SQIVND (reference sequence). This CDR3 is built from 13 residues. The CDR3, as DNA: TGTGCCAGTAGTATAATCATGAACACTGAAGCTTTCTTT. Amino acids: CASSIIMNTEAFF.

This clone was counted once. The genes are TRBV18 and TRBJ1-5; D is unresolved. CDR1 is KGHSH, CDR2 LQKENI, per germline. CDR3 length: 14 amino acids. Between the trimmed V and J ends, which lost 2 bases and 5 bases, there was a span of 10 bases. The CDR3 bases are TGTGCCAGCTCACCAATAGGGCGGGATCAGCCCCAGCATTTT. Translation gives CASSPIGRDQPQHF.

V and J are TRBV5-5 and TRBJ1-1; a possible D gene is TRBD1 (5 bases). The V and J ends lost 2 bases and 3 bases respectively, with 11 bases between them. CDR3 length equals 14 residues. Germline V CDR1 and CDR2: SGHKS, YYEKEE (reference sequence). CDR3 sequence: CASSLETAYTEAFF. CDR3 in DNA: TGTGCCAGCAGCTTAGAGACAGCCTACACTGAAGCTTTCTTT.

This rearrangement joins TRBV19 to TRBJ2-1; tentatively, D is TRBD2 (7 bases). This CDR3 has 19 amino acids. V lost 8 bases, J lost 0 bases, and 26 bases lay in between. Per germline, CDR1 LNHDA and CDR2 SQIVND (reference sequence). The CDR3 DNA is TGTGCCAGTTCTTCTTTGGTGGGAGGGGGTAGGAGCTCCTACAATGAGCAGTTCTTC. Protein sequence: CASSSLVGGGRSSYNEQFF.

This clone was detected only once. One end of the junction is discordant with germline, which a read error may explain. The gene calls are TRBV28 and TRBJ2-7, with 9 bases lining up with TRBD2. Germline V gene sequence: CDR1 MDHEN, CDR2 SYDVKM. This CDR3 contains 14 residues. CDR3 loop: CASTDRVAGGPKGF. Written as DNA, the CDR3 is TGTGCCAGCACCGATAGGGTCGCGGGAGGGCCTAAAGGTTTC.

This chain uses TRBV5-1 with TRBJ1-2; 8 bases agree with TRBD1. Germline trimming cut 3 bases from V and 0 bases from J; bases unmatched to any gene: 13. CDR3 length equals 18 residues. The germline CDR1 and CDR2 sequences are SGHRS and YFSETQ. The CDR3 protein is CASSYIQGVGVSNYGYTF. The DNA of the CDR3 is TGCGCCAGCAGCTATATACAGGGGGTCGGTGTATCTAACTATGGCTACACCTTC.

V gene TRBV14 combines with J gene TRBJ2-7, with 7 bases matching TRBD1. Germline V gene lookup returns CDR1 SGHDN and CDR2 FVKESK. The CDR3 has 14 amino acids. The V gene end was trimmed by 2 bases and the J gene end by 6 bases; junction bases not matched to a gene: 7. The chain's CDR3 is CASSQRSTGAEQYF. In nucleotides, the CDR3 is TGTGCCAGCAGCCAACGTAGTACAGGGGCCGAGCAGTACTTC.

V usage is TRBV7-1 and J usage is TRBJ2-1; tentatively, D is TRBD1 (5 bases). TRBV7-1 is flagged as an ORF with uncertain function. Trimming took off 4 bases at V and 3 bases at J, with 7 bases between the two ends. The CDR3 has 13 residues. As DNA, the CDR3 is TGTGCCAGCAGCTTTACAGGCTACAATGAGCAGTTCTTC. Translation: CASSFTGYNEQFF.

The V gene is TRBV18, the J gene TRBJ2-7; TRBD2 agrees at 14 bases. CDR1 and CDR2 from the germline V gene are KGHSH and LQKENI. The V gene end was trimmed by 1 base and the J gene end by 5 bases; junction bases not matched to a gene: 13. CDR3 length: 19 amino acids. CDR3 region: CASSPLGGLAGGREDEQYF. The CDR3 DNA reads as TGTGCCAGCTCACCACTCGGCGGACTAGCGGGAGGAAGAGAGGACGAGCAGTACTTC.

The chain employs TRBV5-1 and TRBJ2-3; TRBD2 matches 7 bases. J lost 5 bases, V lost 4 bases, and 4 bases had no gene match. There are 13 residues in the CDR3. Germline CDR1 reads SGHRS; CDR2 reads YFSETQ. CDR3 sequence reads: CASSVIAGDTQYF. The CDR3 DNA sequence: TGCGCCAGCAGCGTAATAGCGGGAGATACGCAGTATTTT.

The chain is built from TRBV6-6 and TRBJ2-1; 9 bases fit TRBD2. The CDR3 loop spans 16 amino acids. CDR1 is MNHNY, CDR2 SVGAGI, per germline (reference sequence). J gave up 4 bases and V 0 bases, and 4 bases lay outside the gene matches. DNA of the CDR3: TGTGCCAGCAGTTACTCGACTAGCGGACTTTACAATGAGCAGTTCTTC. Encoded protein: CASSYSTSGLYNEQFF.

V usage is TRBV9 and J usage is TRBJ2-5; TRBD1 aligns across 9 bases. J lost 5 bases, V lost 4 bases, and 15 bases had no gene match. The CDR3 is 17 amino acids. CDR1 SGDLS and CDR2 YYNGEE come from the germline V gene. The CDR3, as DNA: TGTGCCAGCAGCTCCCCCCTGTGGGACAGGGACGGGGAGACCCAGTACTTC. It encodes CASSSPLWDRDGETQYF.

This clone was detected only once. V gene TRBV6-6 combines with J gene TRBJ1-5, with 7 nucleotides matching TRBD1. The junction had 6 bases not matched to a gene; V was cut back by 5 bases and J by 5 bases. This CDR3 has 14 residues. The germline gives CDR1 MNHNY, CDR2 SVGAGI (reference sequence). The CDR3 spells CASSKGQEYQPQHF. The CDR3 region has the DNA TGTGCCAGCAGTAAAGGACAGGAGTATCAGCCCCAGCATTTT.

This chain links TRBV15 with TRBJ2-5; no clear D gene. CDR3 length: 14 residues. V lost 3 bases, J lost 8 bases, and 16 bases lay in between. Germline-derived CDR1 and CDR2 are LNHNV and YYDKDF (reference sequence). CDR3 coding DNA: TGTGCCACCAGCAGCCTTGACTCTCCGGACACCCAGTACTTC. Amino acid sequence: CATSSLDSPDTQYF.

V gene TRBV9 combines with J gene TRBJ2-2; D gene ambiguous. CDR3 length equals 15 residues. Looked up from germline, CDR1 is SGDLS and CDR2 is YYNGEE. Trimming left V 0 bases short and J 3 bases short, with 9 bases between. DNA for the CDR3: TGTGCCAGCAGCGTAGCCCCCGCTGACACCGGGGAGCTGTTTTTT. Its protein product is CASSVAPADTGELFF.

A note on this clone: The same CDR3 also results from other DNA sequences found in this sample. This chain connects TRBV18 to TRBJ2-1; TRBD1 agrees at 7 bases. This CDR3 spans 13 amino acids. V lost 3 bases, J lost 7 bases, and 3 bases stayed unmatched. Germline CDR1 is KGHSH and CDR2 is LQKENI. The CDR3 DNA reads as TGTGCCAGCTCACCGGGACAGACAAATGAGCAGTTCTTC. This codes for CASSPGQTNEQFF.

CDR3 bases: TGTGCCAGCAGCGTATGGGCGCAGCAGGCCCCCTACGAGCAGTACTTC. Its translation: CASSVWAQQAPYEQYF. The chain joins TRBV9 to TRBJ2-7; D not certain. The germline V gene encodes CDR1 SGDLS and CDR2 YYNGEE. Trimming pared 1 base from V and 2 bases from J, leaving 16 bases between. There are 16 residues in the CDR3.

This chain joins TRBV30 and TRBJ1-1; 10 bases are a match to TRBD1. Germline loops: CDR1 GTSNPN, CDR2 SVGIG (reference sequence). CDR3 length: 16 amino acids. The V and J ends lost 5 bases and 1 base, in that order; junction bases with no gene match: 10. CDR3 sequence (DNA): TGTGCCTGGGGCCGAGGACAGGGGGTAAGGAACACTGAAGCTTTCTTT. Translating it yields CAWGRGQGVRNTEAFF.

The V gene is TRBV28, the J gene TRBJ2-7; 8 bases are a match to TRBD1. J gave up 5 bases and V 8 bases, and 11 bases lay outside the gene matches. The length of the CDR3 is 14 residues. CDR1 and CDR2 (germline): MDHEN, SYDVKM. CDR3 coding DNA: TGTGCCAGCCATCCTGCGGACAGGGCCCACGAGCAGTACTTC. Translating it yields CASHPADRAHEQYF.

The gene calls are TRBV29-1 and TRBJ1-2; 10 bases map to TRBD1. CDR1 SQVTM and CDR2 ANQGSEA come from the germline V gene. The J segment lost 2 bases and the V segment lost 6 bases, leaving 6 bases of the junction unmatched. The CDR3 totals 14 residues. The CDR3 loop reads CSVIPGQGNYGYTF. The CDR3, as DNA: TGCAGCGTGATACCGGGACAGGGGAACTATGGCTACACCTTC.